The 32 T cell receptor beta chains given below trace back to one sample, sequenced in a study of OX40 agonist ivuxolimab in advanced cancers. Repertoires were generated with immunoSEQ multiplex PCR, while TCRdb's copy carries only in-frame clones and drops some. The data hold about 79,000 clones, with 91% observed a single time. The sequences come from CD4+ or CD8+ T cells sorted from blood, collected in a trial of the OX40 agonist ivuxolimab. Receptor source: an adult with an advanced solid tumor such as melanoma, head and neck, liver or kidney cancer.

In its sample, this clone was seen once. The chain recombines TRBV18 with TRBJ2-3; D may be TRBD2 (5 bases). V lost 3 bases and J 3 bases, leaving 13 bases between the germline ends. The CDR3 is made up of 15 amino acids. Germline lookup yields CDR1 KGHSH and CDR2 LQKENI. In nucleotides, the CDR3 is TGTGCCAGCTCACCGCCGACTGGCGGGACAGATACGCAGTATTTT. This translates into CASSPPTGGTDTQYF.

V is TRBV7-2 and J is TRBJ1-5; 12 nucleotides line up with TRBD1. CDR1 is SGHTA and CDR2 is FQGNSA in the germline V gene. The CDR3 loop spans 17 amino acids. V trimming: 0 bases; J trimming: 5 bases; junction bases outside the gene matches: 5. CDR3 bases: TGTGCCAGCAGCTTAGCGAGGGGACAGGGGGCTCATCAGCCCCAGCATTTT. It encodes CASSLARGQGAHQPQHF.

The chain links TRBV29-1 to TRBJ2-2, with D perhaps TRBD2 (5 bases). CDR3 length equals 14 residues. In germline, CDR1 is SQVTM, CDR2 ANQGSEA. V was clipped by 6 bases and J by 0 bases, with 11 bases between them. CDR3 loop: CSVPGIANTGELFF. DNA of the CDR3: TGCAGCGTCCCCGGGATCGCGAACACCGGGGAGCTGTTTTTT.

The V call is TRBV11-2, the J call TRBJ2-7; D gene uncertain. The V end was cut by 5 bases, the J end by 4 bases, with 6 bases between. There are 11 residues in the CDR3. Germline V gene data show CDR1 as SGHAT and CDR2 as FQNNGV. The CDR3 loop is CASSPRYEQYF. CDR3 coding DNA: TGTGCCAGCAGCCCGAGATACGAGCAGTACTTC.

V gene TRBV7-9 combines with J gene TRBJ2-7, with 10 bases matching TRBD2. The CDR3 has 16 residues. CDR1 is SEHNR and CDR2 is FQNEAQ in the germline V gene (reference sequence). Losses at the gene ends were 5 bases for V and 5 bases for J; bases not matched to a gene: 12. The CDR3 is CASSLTLAGVAHEQYF. CDR3 nucleotide sequence: TGTGCCAGCAGCCTAACTCTAGCGGGAGTAGCCCACGAGCAGTACTTC.

The V and J genes are TRBV10-3 and TRBJ2-3; TRBD1 aligns across 8 bases. J gave up 6 bases and V 6 bases, and 5 bases lay outside the gene matches. This CDR3 region has 13 residues. Germline CDR1 is ENHRY and CDR2 is SYGVKD. CDR3 loop: CAISWTGQDTQYF. In DNA, the CDR3 is TGTGCCATCAGCTGGACAGGGCAGGATACGCAGTATTTT.

The V call is TRBV25-1, the J call TRBJ1-1, with D perhaps matching TRBD1 (5 bases). The CDR3 consists of 13 residues. Deletions cut 4 bases from V and 1 base from J, with 7 bases between. Germline CDR1 is MGHDK and CDR2 is SYGVNS. The CDR3 bases are TGTGCCAGCAGTGTAACAGGGAACACTGAAGCTTTCTTT. It yields the protein CASSVTGNTEAFF. The complete variable domain, with remaining parts taken from reference TRBV25-1 and TRBJ1-1, reads EADIYQTPRYLVIGTGKKITLECSQTMGHDKMYWYQQDPGMELHLIHYSYGVNSTEKGDLSSESTVSRIRTEHFPLTLESARPSHTSQYLCASSVTGNTEAFFGQGTRLTVV.

V and J are TRBV6-5 and TRBJ1-4; 7 nucleotides align to TRBD1. CDR1 is MNHEY and CDR2 is SVGAGI in the germline V gene. The CDR3 is 14 residues long. The junction had 2 bases not matched to a gene; V was cut back by 2 bases and J by 5 bases. CDR3 coding DNA: TGTGCCAGCAGTTACAACAGGGGAAATGAAAAACTGTTTTTT. It specifies CASSYNRGNEKLFF.

CDR3 protein: CASSLGGRRGYEQYF. DNA of the CDR3: TGCGCCAGCAGCTTGGGTGGGAGGAGGGGCTACGAGCAGTACTTC. This rearrangement joins TRBV5-1 to TRBJ2-7; tentatively, D is TRBD2 (6 bases). From germline, CDR1 is SGHRS and CDR2 YFSETQ. Trimming removed 0 bases at V and 3 bases at J, with 13 bases between. CDR3 length equals 15 residues. Complete variable domain (other parts from reference TRBV5-1 and TRBJ2-7): KAGVTQTPRYLIKTRGQQVTLSCSPISGHRSVSWYQQTPGQGLQFLFEYFSETQRNKGNFPGRFSGRQFSNSRSEMNVSTLELGDSALYLCASSLGGRRGYEQYFGPGTRLTVT.

The chain is built from TRBV6-5 and TRBJ2-7; 9 positions match TRBD1. Per germline, CDR1 MNHEY and CDR2 SVGAGI. This CDR3 contains 15 residues. The V segment lost 5 bases and the J segment 3 bases; nucleotides outside the gene matches: 8. This chain's CDR3 is CASSTYRGPDYEQYF. CDR3 coding DNA: TGTGCCAGCAGTACGTACAGGGGGCCGGACTACGAGCAGTACTTC.

The chain employs TRBV7-6 and TRBJ2-3; tentatively, D is TRBD1 or TRBD2 (5 bases each). The CDR3 length is 15 residues. CDR1 is SGHVS, CDR2 FNYEAQ, per germline. The V end lost 0 bases, the J end lost 2 bases, and 9 bases lay between the germline ends. DNA for the CDR3: TGTGCCAGCAGCTTAGCTCGGGGACCCACAGATACGCAGTATTTT. Its translation: CASSLARGPTDTQYF.

This sequence joins TRBV5-1 and TRBJ1-2, with 12 nucleotides matching TRBD1. This CDR3 has 16 residues. With V trimmed by 4 bases and J by 7 bases, 11 bases remained unmatched. From germline, CDR1 is SGHRS and CDR2 YFSETQ. The CDR3 spells CASSIPGQGATGGYTF. As DNA, the CDR3 is TGCGCCAGCAGCATACCGGGACAGGGGGCAACAGGTGGCTACACCTTC.

The chain employs TRBV6-5 and TRBJ2-2, with D tentatively TRBD2 (6 bases). V was cut by 8 bases and J by 6 bases, with 10 bases left in between. The CDR3 runs 12 residues. Germline V gives CDR1 MNHEY, CDR2 SVGAGI. The CDR3 DNA reads TGTGCCAGCGACGGGGGACCCGGGGAGCTGTTTTTT. Amino acid sequence: CASDGGPGELFF.

This chain uses TRBV19 with TRBJ1-1; a weak D match, TRBD1 (6 bases). V lost 9 bases and J 4 bases, leaving 15 bases between the germline ends. The CDR3 spans 13 residues. Germline values: CDR1 LNHDA, CDR2 SQIVND (reference sequence). The CDR3 loop is CASSQGMATEAFF. In nucleotides, the CDR3 is TGTGCCAGCTCACAGGGTATGGCCACTGAAGCTTTCTTT.

This chain connects TRBV21-1 to TRBJ1-1; the table's D gene call, TRBD1, was not cross checked with the DNA. TRBV21-1 is tagged as a pseudogene. The CDR3 is 12 amino acids. CDR3 protein: CASNQRGTEAFF. The CDR3 coding sequence is TGTGCCAGCAACCAAAGGGGCACTGAAGCTTTCTTT.

CDR3 DNA sequence: TGTGCCAGCAGCACAGGGAGGAGGGGCACAGATACGCAGTATTTT. It encodes CASSTGRRGTDTQYF. The V call is TRBV28, the J call TRBJ2-3, with D tentatively TRBD1 or TRBD2 (6 bases each). Trimming removed 6 bases at V and 1 base at J, with 14 bases between. Germline CDR1 reads MDHEN; CDR2 reads SYDVKM. There are 15 residues in the CDR3. The full variable domain, with the rest looked up from reference TRBV28 and TRBJ2-3, is DVKVTQSSRYLVKRTGEKVFLECVQDMDHENMFWYRQDPGLGLRLIYFSYDVKMKEKGDIPEGYSVSREKKERFSLILESASTNQTSMYLCASSTGRRGTDTQYFGPGTRLTVL.

V gene TRBV2 combines with J gene TRBJ2-7; tentative D call: TRBD1 (6 bases). Germline values: CDR1 SNHLY, CDR2 FYNNEI. V lost 1 base and J lost 2, with 9 bases in between. The CDR3 runs 14 residues. The CDR3 DNA is TGTGCCAGCAGTGAAGTCAGGGGACCCTACGAGCAGTACTTC. This codes for CASSEVRGPYEQYF.

The genes are TRBV7-9 and TRBJ1-2; TRBD1 is a possible D gene (5 bases). This CDR3 region has 13 residues. V was trimmed by 0 bases and J by 6 bases, leaving 8 bases between them. Germline CDR1 SEHNR, CDR2 FQNEAQ (reference sequence). This CDR3 reads CASSLAGENGYTF. CDR3 in DNA: TGTGCCAGCAGCTTAGCAGGGGAGAATGGCTACACCTTC.

The chain carries TRBV7-3 and TRBJ2-3, with 13 nucleotides matching TRBD2. CDR1 and CDR2 from the germline V gene are SGHTA and FQGTGA. There are 15 residues in the CDR3. The trim removed 5 bases at V and 3 bases at J, leaving 2 bases unmatched. DNA for the CDR3: TGTGCCAGCAGCCGGGGACTAGCGGGAACAGATACGCAGTATTTT. It codes for CASSRGLAGTDTQYF.

The chain couples TRBV20-1 to TRBJ1-2, with TRBD1 identical over 8 bases. The CDR3 is 11 residues long. The ends lost 7 bases at V and 7 bases at J; junction bases unmatched: 5. CDR1 and CDR2 from the germline V gene are DFQATT and SNEGSKA (reference sequence). CDR3 region: CSGGQVVGYTF. The CDR3 bases are TGCAGTGGGGGACAGGTCGTTGGCTACACCTTC.

The genes are TRBV7-2 and TRBJ2-3; D is perhaps TRBD2 (6 bases). Germline assignment: CDR1 SGHTA and CDR2 FQGNSA. Trimming removed 5 bases from V and 9 bases from J, with 12 bases in between. The CDR3 is made up of 12 amino acids. CDR3 protein: CASSPLATTQYF. The CDR3 DNA is TGTGCCAGCAGCCCCCTAGCGACCACGCAGTATTTT.

The V call is TRBV28, the J call TRBJ1-3, with a possible D match to TRBD1 (6 bases). Trimming took off 2 bases at V and 1 base at J, with 12 bases between the two ends. Per germline, CDR1 MDHEN and CDR2 SYDVKM. The CDR3 is made up of 16 amino acids. The CDR3 DNA is TGTGCCAGCAGTTTAAACCAGGGGATTTCTGGAAACACCATATATTTT. It translates to CASSLNQGISGNTIYF.

V is TRBV5-4 and J is TRBJ2-7; 9 bases line up with TRBD1. CDR3 length: 14 residues. V shed 4 bases and J 5 bases; nucleotides not matched to a gene: 7. CDR1 is SGHNT and CDR2 is YYREEE in the germline V gene (reference sequence). CDR3 coding DNA: TGTGCCAGCAGCCCGGGGACAGGGAGGAACGAGCAGTACTTC. The encoded protein is CASSPGTGRNEQYF.

The J gene is TRBJ2-3, the V gene TRBV15, with D maybe TRBD2 (5 bases). The CDR3 extends over 13 amino acids. The V end was cut by 0 bases, the J end by 5 bases, with 6 bases between. Germline lookup yields CDR1 LNHNV and CDR2 YYDKDF (reference sequence). The CDR3 nucleotides read TGTGCCACCAGCAGAGATCGGGGAGATACGCAGTATTTT. Translated, it gives CATSRDRGDTQYF.

The CDR3 region has the DNA TGTGCCAGCAGTTTACCCGGGACAGGTGGACAGCCCCAGCATTTT. Its translation is CASSLPGTGGQPQHF. The chain uses TRBV2 and TRBJ1-5, with 8 bases fitting TRBD1. The CDR3 has 15 amino acids. The junction had 10 bases not matched to a gene; V was cut back by 5 bases and J by 7 bases. Germline-derived CDR1 and CDR2 are SNHLY and FYNNEI.

V gene TRBV7-6 combines with J gene TRBJ1-4, with D maybe TRBD1 (6 bases). The CDR3 spans 15 residues. Trimming stripped 5 bases from V and 0 bases from J, with 10 bases between. The V gene's germline CDR1 is SGHVS and CDR2 FNYEAQ. DNA of the CDR3: TGTGCCAGCAGCCCCCAGGGGCCAACTAATGAAAAACTGTTTTTT. Its translation is CASSPQGPTNEKLFF.

The chain couples TRBV30 to TRBJ1-2, with D perhaps TRBD1 (6 bases). CDR1 is GTSNPN, CDR2 SVGIG, per germline (reference sequence). The CDR3 consists of 14 residues. Trimming shortened V by 2 bases and J by 4 bases, and 14 bases separated the two germline ends. CDR3 in DNA: TGTGCCTGGAGTTCACAGACAGGCTTCTATGGCTACACCTTC. Residues: CAWSSQTGFYGYTF. Filled out from reference TRBV30 and TRBJ1-2, the complete variable domain reads SQTIHQWPATLVQPVGSPLSLECTVEGTSNPNLYWYRQAAGRGLQLLFYSVGIGQISSEVPQNLSASRPQDRQFILSSKKLLLSDSGFYLCAWSSQTGFYGYTFGSGTRLTVV.

The chain combines TRBV11-2 with TRBJ2-7, with TRBD1 matching over 8 bases. This CDR3 spans 15 amino acids. CDR1 is SGHAT and CDR2 is FQNNGV in the germline V gene. The trim removed 5 bases at V and 0 bases at J, leaving 6 bases unmatched. The CDR3 DNA is TGTGCCAGCAGCCCTTGGACAGGGAGCTCCTACGAGCAGTACTTC. This translates into CASSPWTGSSYEQYF.

V gene TRBV28 combines with J gene TRBJ2-7; D unresolved. This CDR3 comprises 11 residues. The germline V gene has CDR1 MDHEN and CDR2 SYDVKM. With 3 bases removed from V and 5 bases from J, the gap between germline ends came to 5 bases. For the CDR3, the DNA is TGTGCCAGCAGTTTTCAGAACGAGCAGTACTTC. Translating gives CASSFQNEQYF.

The chain uses TRBV27 and TRBJ1-3; TRBD1 might be the D (6 bases). The germline gives CDR1 MNHEY, CDR2 SMNVEV (reference sequence). The CDR3 totals 13 residues. The ends were cut back, 6 bases at V and 4 bases at J, with 10 bases in the middle. In DNA, the CDR3 is TGTGCCAGCAGCAAGGGGGGCGGAAACACCATATATTTT. This gives the protein CASSKGGGNTIYF.

This clone was observed a handful of times. V gene TRBV28 combines with J gene TRBJ1-1; D not resolved. This CDR3 has 13 residues. Trimming shortened V by 8 bases and J by 0 bases, and 10 bases separated the two germline ends. Germline loops: CDR1 MDHEN, CDR2 SYDVKM. CDR3: CASLSQMNTEAFF. The CDR3 region has the DNA TGTGCCAGCTTGTCACAGATGAACACTGAAGCTTTCTTT.

The V gene is TRBV11-2, the J gene TRBJ2-5, with D unresolved. Trimming stripped 2 bases from V and 5 bases from J, with 12 bases between. Germline-derived CDR1 and CDR2 are SGHAT and FQNNGV. This CDR3 has 14 amino acids. CDR3 bases: TGTGCCAGCAGCTTAATGTTTGGTCGCGAGACCCAGTACTTC. This sequence encodes CASSLMFGRETQYF.